This T cell receptor (beta chain) appears in the sequencing data of a study of T cell changes during pregnancy in multiple sclerosis. Assay: immunoSEQ multiplex PCR; the TCRdb copy retains only in-frame clones and omits some. The sample records some 93,000 clones, 75% to 95% being singletons. This material consisted of peripheral blood, taken after pregnancy. The TCR originated in a female donor in good health, enrolled as a control in a pregnancy study.

The CDR3 spells CASSSGYSNQPQHF. The CDR3 DNA reads as TGTGCCAGCAGCTCGGGTTATAGCAATCAGCCCCAGCATTTT. The gene calls are TRBV5-6 and TRBJ1-5, with D hard to call. The germline CDR1 and CDR2 sequences are SGHDT and YYEEEE. The CDR3 contains 14 residues. Trimming stripped 3 bases from V and 0 bases from J, with 7 bases between.